The next 16 T cell receptor beta chains were all read from a single sample in a study of blood T cell repertoires in COVID-19. Some clones are missing from TCRdb's copy, which holds only in-frame ones; the method was immunoSEQ multiplex PCR. The profile covers 200,000 or so clones, with roughly 85% appearing a single time and about 4.9% taken by the ten largest. The sequencing sample was made of peripheral blood. These receptor sequences come from a woman in her 30s with acute or convalescent COVID-19.

This clone was detected once. The chain carries TRBV6-5 and TRBJ2-2, with D uncertain. This CDR3 has 14 amino acids. Germline CDR1 reads MNHEY; CDR2 reads SVGAGI. V gave up 6 bases and J gave up 0 bases, with 8 bases separating them. The CDR3 bases are TGTGCCAGCAGAGCCCCTCCGAACACCGGGGAGCTGTTTTTT. Its translation is CASRAPPNTGELFF.

The CDR3 sequence is CASSRNLAATDTQYF. CDR3 DNA sequence: TGTGCCAGCAGCCGGAATCTAGCGGCCACAGATACGCAGTATTTT. The chain joins TRBV14 to TRBJ2-3, with 7 bases identical to TRBD2. V lost 4 bases to trimming and J lost 2 bases; unmatched junction nucleotides: 6. CDR1 is SGHDN and CDR2 is FVKESK in the germline V gene. The CDR3 contains 15 residues.

In this sample, this clone turned up once. V gene TRBV19 combines with J gene TRBJ1-5; 7 nucleotides match TRBD1. Per germline, CDR1 LNHDA and CDR2 SQIVND (reference sequence). This CDR3 is 16 amino acids long. The junction had 11 bases not matched to a gene; V was cut back by 7 bases and J by 2 bases. CDR3 amino acids: CASKYTGVFGNQPQHF. In nucleotides, the CDR3 is TGTGCCAGTAAATACACAGGGGTTTTTGGCAATCAGCCCCAGCATTTT.

This clone was observed a handful of times. The chain has TRBV6-2 or TRBV6-3 and TRBJ1-2; 8 bases line up with TRBD1. Germline V gene sequence: CDR1 MNHEY, CDR2 SVGEGT. Unmatched junction bases numbered 1, after V lost 5 bases and J lost 2 bases. This CDR3 contains 13 residues. The CDR3 bases are TGTGCCAGCAGTAGGACAGGGAACTATGGCTACACCTTC. Translated: CASSRTGNYGYTF.

J is TRBJ1-1 and V is TRBV11-3; 8 nucleotides align to TRBD1. The CDR3 totals 13 residues. Germline V gene data show CDR1 as SGHNT and CDR2 as YENEEA. The V segment lost 3 bases and the J segment 6 bases; nucleotides outside the gene matches: 3. The CDR3 reads CASSFYRGAEAFF. As DNA, the CDR3 is TGTGCCAGCAGCTTCTACAGGGGGGCTGAAGCTTTCTTT.

The chain joins TRBV4-3 to TRBJ2-5; 8 bases line up with TRBD2. This CDR3 region has 13 residues. Germline CDR1 LGHNA, CDR2 YSLEER. J lost 9 bases, V lost 0 bases, and 3 bases had no gene match. The CDR3 here is CASSQDYGGAQYF. DNA for the CDR3: TGCGCCAGCAGCCAAGATTACGGGGGGGCCCAGTACTTC.

The V and J genes are TRBV28 and TRBJ1-1; D ambiguous. CDR1 is MDHEN, CDR2 SYDVKM, per germline. Trimming removed 7 bases from V and 1 base from J, with 16 bases in between. The CDR3 covers 15 residues. The CDR3 DNA follows: TGTGCCAGCATCCACCGCGTAGGGAGGAACACTGAAGCTTTCTTT. Its protein product is CASIHRVGRNTEAFF.

V gene TRBV29-1 combines with J gene TRBJ1-6, with 8 bases that match TRBD1. The CDR3 spans 15 residues. Germline values: CDR1 SQVTM, CDR2 ANQGSEA. V gave up 3 bases and J gave up 10 bases; unmatched junction bases: 11. CDR3 coding DNA: TGCAGCGTTGATTCCCGAGACAGGGGCCGATCACCCCTCCACTTT. It specifies CSVDSRDRGRSPLHF.

V usage is TRBV5-1 and J usage is TRBJ2-3, with a tentative D call TRBD1 (6 bases). V dropped 7 bases and J dropped 3 bases, with 15 bases sitting between them. This CDR3 has 14 amino acids. The germline V gene encodes CDR1 SGHRS and CDR2 YFSETQ. The CDR3 reads CASLQGQGTDTQYF. DNA for the CDR3: TGCGCCAGCCTCCAGGGGCAGGGGACAGATACGCAGTATTTT.

This rearrangement joins TRBV28 to TRBJ1-2; no reliable D call. Germline assignment: CDR1 MDHEN and CDR2 SYDVKM. V was trimmed by 7 bases and J by 2 bases, leaving 11 bases between them. This CDR3 is built from 13 residues. The CDR3: CASTYWRNYGYTF. The CDR3 DNA reads as TGTGCCAGCACCTACTGGAGGAACTATGGCTACACCTTC.

The genes are TRBV27 and TRBJ2-7, with D tentatively TRBD2 (7 bases). V lost 3 bases and J 7 bases, leaving 16 bases between the germline ends. The germline V gene encodes CDR1 MNHEY and CDR2 SMNVEV (reference sequence). The CDR3 length is 14 residues. As DNA, the CDR3 is TGTGCCAGCAGTTTGGGAGGGGGTTCTCGTGAGCAGTACTTC. It encodes CASSLGGGSREQYF.

V is TRBV2 and J is TRBJ2-7; TRBD1 aligns across 8 bases. The CDR3 is 13 residues long. From germline, CDR1 is SNHLY and CDR2 FYNNEI. V was clipped by 6 bases and J by 1 base; unmatched bases: 2. The DNA of the CDR3 is TGTGCCAGCAGGACAGGGGTATCCTACGAGCAGTACTTC. Its translation: CASRTGVSYEQYF.

The J gene is TRBJ1-3, the V gene TRBV27; D not certain. Between the trimmed V and J ends, which lost 4 bases and 3 bases, there was a span of 19 bases. Germline CDR1 is MNHEY and CDR2 is SMNVEV (reference sequence). The CDR3 runs 17 residues. CDR3 bases: TGTGCCAGCAGTTCCTCGAGGAGGGTAGATGGTGGAAACACCATATATTTT. It is translated as CASSSSRRVDGGNTIYF.

V and J are TRBV5-1 and TRBJ2-3; 11 bases are shared with TRBD2. The germline V gene encodes CDR1 SGHRS and CDR2 YFSETQ. This CDR3 region has 21 residues. V was clipped by 4 bases and J by 0 bases; unmatched bases: 19. CDR3 protein: CASSRDVAGTSGLTSTDTQYF. CDR3 nucleotide sequence: TGCGCCAGCAGCCGGGACGTCGCCGGGACTAGCGGTTTGACTAGCACAGATACGCAGTATTTT.

There are a few counts of this clone. The chain couples TRBV11-3 to TRBJ1-1, with D possibly TRBD1 on 6 matching bases. V lost 5 bases and J 7 bases, leaving 11 bases between the germline ends. This CDR3 comprises 12 residues. Germline values: CDR1 SGHNT, CDR2 YENEEA. In DNA form, the CDR3 reads TGTGCCAGCAGCCCGGACAGTGATGAAGCTTTCTTT. It is translated as CASSPDSDEAFF.

The rearrangement uses TRBV30 and TRBJ2-2; possibly TRBD2 for D (6 bases). This CDR3 region has 14 residues. CDR1 and CDR2 (germline): GTSNPN, SVGIG (reference sequence). With 4 bases removed from V and 3 bases from J, the gap between germline ends came to 12 bases. The CDR3 nucleotides are TGTGCCTGGACGGGGGTTAGGGACACCGGGGAGCTGTTTTTT. Translating gives CAWTGVRDTGELFF. The whole variable domain, filled in from reference TRBV30 and TRBJ2-2, reads SQTIHQWPATLVQPVGSPLSLECTVEGTSNPNLYWYRQAAGRGLQLLFYSVGIGQISSEVPQNLSASRPQDRQFILSSKKLLLSDSGFYLCAWTGVRDTGELFFGEGSRLTVL.